This T cell receptor (beta chain) emerged from a study of blood T cell repertoires in COVID-19. Across the whole study: Spain, Italy and the United States supplied samples that represented acute and convalescent COVID-19. Nucleic acid was either cDNA or gDNA, and it came from T cells, B-cell-depleted T cells, or PBMCs.

Original data processing: Estimated nucleated cell counts came from reference gene primer amplification. Generated by immunoSEQ multiplex PCR, the TCRdb table keeps only in-frame clones and is missing some. V and J calls and clone size are copied from that table; D and trimming were computed from the DNA. Of roughly 68,000 clones in the sample, 75% to 85% were seen once. This CDR3 is built from 14 residues. The germline gives CDR1 SGHRS, CDR2 YFSETQ. The V segment lost 3 bases and the J segment 4 bases; nucleotides outside the gene matches: 5. The sequenced sample was peripheral blood. The rearrangement uses TRBV5-1 and TRBJ2-5; 8 bases map to TRBD1. The clonotype comes from a man aged 50 to 59 with acute or convalescent COVID-19. The CDR3: CASSSTTGVETQYF. The CDR3 coding sequence is TGCGCCAGCAGCTCGACGACAGGGGTAGAGACCCAGTACTTC.